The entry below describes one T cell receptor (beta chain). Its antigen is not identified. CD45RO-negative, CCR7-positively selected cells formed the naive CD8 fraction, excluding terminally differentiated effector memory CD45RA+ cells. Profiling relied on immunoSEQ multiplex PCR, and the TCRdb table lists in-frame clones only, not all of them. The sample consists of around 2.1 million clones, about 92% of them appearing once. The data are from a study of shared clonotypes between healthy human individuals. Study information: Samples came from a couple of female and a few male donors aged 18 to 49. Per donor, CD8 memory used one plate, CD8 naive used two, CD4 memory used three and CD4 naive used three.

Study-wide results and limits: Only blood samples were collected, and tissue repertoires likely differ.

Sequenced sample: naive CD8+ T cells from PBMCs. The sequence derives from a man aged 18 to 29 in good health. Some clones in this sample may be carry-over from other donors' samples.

The CDR3 reads CASSLSPGANGYTF. CDR3 DNA sequence: TGTGCCAGCAGTTTATCACCGGGGGCGAATGGCTACACCTTC. The chain links TRBV27 to TRBJ1-2; perhaps TRBD1 as D (6 bases). The V gene's germline CDR1 is MNHEY and CDR2 SMNVEV (reference sequence). This CDR3 has 14 residues. V lost 0 bases to trimming and J lost 6 bases, with 11 bases between them.